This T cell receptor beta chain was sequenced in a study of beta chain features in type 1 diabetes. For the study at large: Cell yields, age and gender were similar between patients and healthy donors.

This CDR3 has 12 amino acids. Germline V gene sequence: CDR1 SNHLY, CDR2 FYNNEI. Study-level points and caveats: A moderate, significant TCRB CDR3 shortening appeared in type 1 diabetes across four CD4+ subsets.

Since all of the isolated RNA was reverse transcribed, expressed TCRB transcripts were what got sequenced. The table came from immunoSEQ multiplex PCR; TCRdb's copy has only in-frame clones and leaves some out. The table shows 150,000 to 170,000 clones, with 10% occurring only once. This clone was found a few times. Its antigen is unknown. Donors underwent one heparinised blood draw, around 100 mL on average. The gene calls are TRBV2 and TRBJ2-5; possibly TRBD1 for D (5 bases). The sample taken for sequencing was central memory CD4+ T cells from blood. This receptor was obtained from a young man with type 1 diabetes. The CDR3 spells CASAQGAETQYF. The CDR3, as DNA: TGTGCAAGCGCGCAGGGCGCAGAGACCCAGTACTTC.